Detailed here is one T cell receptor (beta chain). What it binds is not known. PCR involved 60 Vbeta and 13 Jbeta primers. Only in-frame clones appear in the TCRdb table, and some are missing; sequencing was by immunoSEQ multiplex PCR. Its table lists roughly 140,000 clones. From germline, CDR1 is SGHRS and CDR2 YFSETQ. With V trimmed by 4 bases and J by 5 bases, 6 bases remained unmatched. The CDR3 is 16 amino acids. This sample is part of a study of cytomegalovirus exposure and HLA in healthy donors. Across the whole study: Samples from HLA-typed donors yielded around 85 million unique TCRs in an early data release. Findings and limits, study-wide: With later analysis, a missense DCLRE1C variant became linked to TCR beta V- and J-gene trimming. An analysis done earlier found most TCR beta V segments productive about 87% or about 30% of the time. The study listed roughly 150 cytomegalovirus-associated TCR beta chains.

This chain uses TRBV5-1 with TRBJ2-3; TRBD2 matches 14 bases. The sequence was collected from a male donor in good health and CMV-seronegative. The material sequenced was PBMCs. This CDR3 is CASSAGLAGVGDTQYF. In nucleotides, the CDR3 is TGCGCCAGCAGCGCGGGACTAGCGGGAGTCGGAGATACGCAGTATTTT.